This T cell receptor (beta chain) was sequenced during a study of shared T cell receptors in the human thymus. Losses at the gene ends were 4 bases for V and 3 bases for J; bases not matched to a gene: 11. The V gene's germline CDR1 is SQVTM and CDR2 ANQGSEA. The CDR3 consists of 16 residues. The assay was immunoSEQ multiplex PCR, and TCRdb's table has in-frame clones only and misses some. The repertoire consists of a few hundred thousand clones, with just under 95% occurring once and the leading ten covering 0.015% to 0.02%. The receptor was isolated from a human donor. Material for sequencing was thymocytes. The chain combines TRBV29-1 with TRBJ2-1, with 8 nucleotides matching TRBD1. The CDR3 nucleotides read TGCAGCGTTGCGAATCCTCGGACAGGGCTCTACAATGAGCAGTTCTTC. Translated: CSVANPRTGLYNEQFF.